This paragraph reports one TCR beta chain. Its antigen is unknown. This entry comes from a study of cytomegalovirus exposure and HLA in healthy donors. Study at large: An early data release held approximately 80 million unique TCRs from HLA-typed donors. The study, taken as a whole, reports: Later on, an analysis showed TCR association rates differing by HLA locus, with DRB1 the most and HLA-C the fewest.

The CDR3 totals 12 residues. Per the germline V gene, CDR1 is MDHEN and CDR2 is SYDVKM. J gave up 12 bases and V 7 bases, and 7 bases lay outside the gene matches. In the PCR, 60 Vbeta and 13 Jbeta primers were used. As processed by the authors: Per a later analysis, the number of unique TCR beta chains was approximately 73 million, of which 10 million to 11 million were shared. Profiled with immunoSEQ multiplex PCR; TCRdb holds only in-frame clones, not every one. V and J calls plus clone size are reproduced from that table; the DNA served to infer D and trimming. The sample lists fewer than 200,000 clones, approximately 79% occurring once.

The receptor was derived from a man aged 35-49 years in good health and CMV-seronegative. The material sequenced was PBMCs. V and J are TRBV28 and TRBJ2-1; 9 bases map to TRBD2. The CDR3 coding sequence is TGTGCCAGCATTGGCGGGGGGGCCGGGCAGTTCTTC. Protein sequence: CASIGGGAGQFF.